Detailed here is one T cell receptor (beta chain). What it binds is not known. This specimen belongs to a study of cytomegalovirus exposure and HLA in healthy donors. Study observations and caveats: Most of the CMV-associated TCR beta chains (in a later analysis) appeared to be HLA-restricted. A later analysis showed HLA-associated TCR beta chains outstripping equally common others in clonal expansion.

PCR employed 60 Vbeta and 13 Jbeta primers. The data were produced by immunoSEQ multiplex PCR, yet TCRdb's version contains in-frame clones alone and is incomplete. The sample includes tens of thousands of clones, roughly 80% of them seen just once. Input material: PBMCs. This receptor was obtained from a human donor in good health.

Here the CDR3 DNA reads TGTGCCAGCAGCTTCCTCTTCCTAGCGGAAGGCACAGATACGCAGTATTTT. This translates into CASSFLFLAEGTDTQYF. The rearrangement uses TRBV7-2 and TRBJ2-3; 7 nucleotides match TRBD2. This CDR3 spans 17 amino acids. Trimming cost V 3 bases and J 1 base; bases outside gene matches: 10. CDR1 and CDR2 from the germline V gene are SGHTA and FQGNSA.